The 22 T cell receptor beta chains listed next were all sequenced from one sample in a study of blood T cell repertoires in COVID-19. Profiling relied on immunoSEQ multiplex PCR, and the TCRdb table lists in-frame clones only, not all of them. The profile shows about 60,000 clones, roughly 82% of them singletons. The sequenced sample was peripheral blood. These receptors were obtained from a man in his 60s with acute or convalescent COVID-19.

The V gene is TRBV10-2, the J gene TRBJ2-6; 7 nucleotides match TRBD1. Germline CDR1 reads WSHSY; CDR2 reads SAAADI. Losses at the gene ends were 7 bases for V and 0 bases for J; bases not matched to a gene: 9. The CDR3 covers 17 residues. This chain's CDR3 is CASKQGNKHSGANVLTF. The CDR3 region has the DNA TGCGCCAGCAAACAGGGGAACAAGCACTCTGGGGCCAACGTCCTGACTTTC.

The V gene is TRBV4-1, the J gene TRBJ1-6; 7 positions match TRBD1. Trimming removed 3 bases from V and 9 bases from J; junction bases left unmatched: 8. The CDR3 runs to 15 residues. Germline V lookup: CDR1 MGHRA, CDR2 YSYEKL. CDR3 protein: CASSHPDRASSPLHF. The DNA for the CDR3 is TGCGCCAGCAGCCATCCCGACAGGGCAAGTTCACCCCTCCACTTT.

There are many counts of this clone. The CDR3 region is CASSAETGVTEAFF. The CDR3, as DNA: TGTGCCAGCAGCGCCGAAACAGGGGTCACTGAAGCTTTCTTT. The V gene is TRBV13, the J gene TRBJ1-1; TRBD1 agrees at 7 bases. This CDR3 is 14 amino acids long. The V gene end was trimmed by 5 bases and the J gene end by 4 bases; junction bases not matched to a gene: 7. In germline, CDR1 is PRHDT, CDR2 FYEKMQ (reference sequence).

The rearrangement joins TRBV9 to TRBJ2-6, with unresolved D. Looked up from germline, CDR1 is SGDLS and CDR2 is YYNGEE. With 3 bases removed from V and 0 bases from J, the gap between germline ends came to 13 bases. The CDR3 has 17 residues. Written as DNA, the CDR3 is TGTGCCAGCAGCGCCACCACGGAGAGCTCTGGGGCCAACGTCCTGACTTTC. Translating it yields CASSATTESSGANVLTF.

The CDR3 DNA follows: TGTGCCAGCAGCGACCCCGGAGGGAGGGATATGCAGCCCCAGCATTTT. Protein product: CASSDPGGRDMQPQHF. The chain employs TRBV6-2 or TRBV6-3 and TRBJ1-5, with D hard to call. Trimming pared 6 bases from V and 7 bases from J, leaving 22 bases between. CDR3 length: 16 residues. CDR1 is MNHEY and CDR2 is SVGEGT in the germline V gene.

This clone has more than one count but fewer than ten. The rearrangement joins TRBV6-2 or TRBV6-3 to TRBJ1-5; no firm D call. This CDR3 comprises 13 residues. Per the germline V gene, CDR1 is MNHEY and CDR2 is SVGEGT. The ends were cut back, 4 bases at V and 3 bases at J, with 7 bases in the middle. DNA for the CDR3: TGTGCCAGCAGTTTGCGAGTCAATCAGCCCCAGCATTTT. Protein product: CASSLRVNQPQHF.

This chain connects TRBV5-4 to TRBJ1-1; TRBD1 matches 7 bases. The V gene's germline CDR1 is SGHNT and CDR2 YYREEE (reference sequence). The CDR3 is 15 amino acids. The V and J ends lost 4 bases and 0 bases, in that order; junction bases with no gene match: 6. CDR3 loop: CASSTFDRVNTEAFF. The CDR3 coding sequence is TGTGCCAGCAGCACCTTCGACAGGGTGAACACTGAAGCTTTCTTT.

The chain's CDR3 is CASSPRQGKNTEAFF. For the CDR3, the DNA is TGCGCCAGCAGCCCCCGACAGGGGAAAAACACTGAAGCTTTCTTT. The chain is built from TRBV5-1 and TRBJ1-1; 8 bases align to TRBD1. CDR1 is SGHRS and CDR2 is YFSETQ in the germline V gene. Losses at the gene ends were 4 bases for V and 2 bases for J; bases not matched to a gene: 7. The CDR3 is made up of 15 amino acids.

The chain recombines TRBV5-1 with TRBJ1-2, with unresolved D. In germline, CDR1 is SGHRS, CDR2 YFSETQ. The CDR3 totals 13 residues. The V gene lost 4 bases and the J gene lost 4 bases, with 11 bases spanning the gap. CDR3 bases: TGCGCCAGCAGCGCCGCAAACGGCTATGGCTACACCTTC. Translation: CASSAANGYGYTF.

The V gene is TRBV30, the J gene TRBJ1-5, with 10 bases fitting TRBD1. CDR1 and CDR2 (germline): GTSNPN, SVGIG (reference sequence). V was pared by 1 base and J by 6 bases, with 3 bases of the junction left unmatched. The CDR3 runs to 14 residues. CDR3 sequence: CAWSGQGASQPQHF. The CDR3 DNA follows: TGTGCCTGGAGTGGACAGGGGGCGAGTCAGCCCCAGCATTTT.

CDR3: CASSSDGGARQPQHF. The CDR3 DNA sequence: TGTGCCAGCAGCTCCGATGGGGGGGCAAGACAGCCCCAGCATTTT. This rearrangement joins TRBV11-2 to TRBJ1-5; D might be TRBD1 (6 bases). Trimming took off 4 bases at V and 7 bases at J, with 17 bases between the two ends. CDR3 size: 15 residues. Germline values: CDR1 SGHAT, CDR2 FQNNGV. Looking up the rest from reference TRBV11-2 and TRBJ1-5 gives the full variable domain: EAGVAQSPRYKIIEKRQSVAFWCNPISGHATLYWYQQILGQGPKLLIQFQNNGVVDDSQLPKDRFSAERLKGVDSTLKIQPAKLEDSAVYLCASSSDGGARQPQHFGDGTRLSIL.

V usage is TRBV7-9 and J usage is TRBJ2-7; 9 bases are shared with TRBD1. Germline loops: CDR1 SEHNR, CDR2 FQNEAQ (reference sequence). The CDR3 covers 13 residues. J gave up 6 bases and V 10 bases, and 10 bases lay outside the gene matches. CDR3 DNA: TGTGCCACGGCGACAGGGGGAGAGGGCGAGCAGTACTTC. It is translated as CATATGGEGEQYF.

There are a few counts of this clone. The chain combines TRBV5-1 with TRBJ2-2; the match to TRBD1 covers 8 bases. Germline CDR1 and CDR2: SGHRS and YFSETQ. J was trimmed by 3 bases and V by 0 bases; bases with no gene match: 4. The CDR3 length is 16 residues. CDR3 in DNA: TGCGCCAGCAGCTTGGGCCCGACAGGGGACACCGGGGAGCTGTTTTTT. Its protein product is CASSLGPTGDTGELFF.

This chain links TRBV19 with TRBJ1-5; no definite D call. Trimming shortened V by 3 bases and J by 0 bases, and 12 bases separated the two germline ends. The CDR3 has 16 residues. Germline V lookup: CDR1 LNHDA, CDR2 SQIVND (reference sequence). In DNA, the CDR3 is TGTGCCAGTAGTATTTACAGCAAAAATAGCAATCAGCCCCAGCATTTT. It is translated as CASSIYSKNSNQPQHF. Together with reference TRBV19 and TRBJ1-5, the CDR3 gives the full variable domain: DGGITQSPKYLFRKEGQNVTLSCEQNLNHDAMYWYRQDPGQGLRLIYYSQIVNDFQKGDIAEGYSVSREKKESFPLTVTSAQKNPTAFYLCASSIYSKNSNQPQHFGDGTRLSIL.

The chain employs TRBV7-6 and TRBJ2-1; 10 bases align to TRBD1. With 8 bases clipped from V and 9 bases from J, the junction kept 10 bases outside the gene matches. Germline V gene sequence: CDR1 SGHVS, CDR2 FNYEAQ. The length of the CDR3 is 14 residues. CDR3 loop: CASASGQGTGEQFF. The CDR3 DNA reads TGTGCCAGCGCCTCGGGACAGGGGACGGGTGAGCAGTTCTTC.

The chain combines TRBV4-1 with TRBJ2-7, with TRBD2 matching over 11 bases. This CDR3 comprises 14 residues. V shed 8 bases and J 3 bases; nucleotides not matched to a gene: 6. Germline loops: CDR1 MGHRA, CDR2 YSYEKL. The CDR3 DNA follows: TGCGCCAGCGTACTAGCGGGGGCGCTCTACGAGCAGTACGTC. Amino acid sequence: CASVLAGALYEQYV.

With respect to this clone: This same CDR3 is encoded by further DNA sequences in the sample. The chain has TRBV5-1 and TRBJ1-1, with a possible D match to TRBD1 (6 bases). Germline-derived CDR1 and CDR2 are SGHRS and YFSETQ. CDR3 length: 13 amino acids. The V end lost 3 bases, the J end lost 1 base, and 7 bases lay between the germline ends. CDR3 in DNA: TGCGCCAGCAGCTCGACAGGGAACACTGAAGCTTTCTTT. It translates to CASSSTGNTEAFF.

The chain carries TRBV6-6 and TRBJ1-1; 11 bases line up with TRBD1. V was clipped by 7 bases and J by 4 bases; unmatched bases: 2. The germline V gene has CDR1 MNHNY and CDR2 SVGAGI (reference sequence). The CDR3 length is 13 residues. The CDR3 sequence: CASKGQGATEAFF. The CDR3 DNA sequence: TGTGCCAGCAAAGGACAGGGGGCCACTGAAGCTTTCTTT.

Only a few counts were recorded for this clone. The V and J genes are TRBV29-1 and TRBJ1-3; 7 nucleotides match TRBD1. V trimming: 4 bases; J trimming: 0 bases; junction bases outside the gene matches: 0. The CDR3 length is 13 residues. CDR1 is SQVTM, CDR2 ANQGSEA, per germline. The CDR3 DNA reads as TGCAGCGTTGGGGACAGCTCTGGAAACACCATATATTTT. Protein sequence: CSVGDSSGNTIYF.

The chain employs TRBV6-5 and TRBJ1-1; possibly TRBD1 for D (6 bases). V lost 5 bases, J lost 6 bases, and 13 bases lay in between. From germline, CDR1 is MNHEY and CDR2 SVGAGI. CDR3 length: 13 amino acids. In DNA form, the CDR3 reads TGTGCCAGCAGTAAACAGGGAGCGCCTGAAGCTTTCTTT. Translation gives CASSKQGAPEAFF.

Here the CDR3 DNA reads TGTGCCTGGTCCCAGAGCACAGATACGCAGTATTTT. It is translated as CAWSQSTDTQYF. The J gene is TRBJ2-3, the V gene TRBV30; D is ambiguous. CDR1 and CDR2 (germline): GTSNPN, SVGIG (reference sequence). This CDR3 is 12 amino acids long. The V end was cut by 5 bases, the J end by 0 bases, with 6 bases between.

The V call is TRBV6-1, the J call TRBJ1-6; 7 bases match TRBD1. Germline V gene data show CDR1 as MNHNS and CDR2 as SASEGT. V trimming: 3 bases; J trimming: 9 bases; junction bases outside the gene matches: 5. This CDR3 is built from 14 residues. This chain's CDR3 is CASSDQSGGSPLHF. Written as DNA, the CDR3 is TGTGCCAGCAGTGATCAATCAGGGGGTTCACCCCTCCACTTT.